The source of this T cell receptor beta chain is a study of cytomegalovirus exposure and HLA in healthy donors. The overall study: Ancestry clustering placed roughly four fifths of some 400 genotyped donors in the Caucasian-associated cluster.

The PCR was carried out with 60 Vbeta primers and 13 Jbeta primers. Generated by immunoSEQ multiplex PCR, the TCRdb table keeps only in-frame clones and is missing some. The sample includes 150,000 to 180,000 clones, nearly 80% seen only once; the top ten take roughly 13%. Germline-derived CDR1 and CDR2 are SGHTA and FQGNSA. The CDR3 totals 13 residues. Unmatched junction bases numbered 7, after V lost 5 bases and J lost 8 bases. V gene TRBV7-2 combines with J gene TRBJ1-2, with 8 bases fitting TRBD1. Source material: PBMCs. This TCR was recovered from a man in his thirties or forties in good health and CMV-seropositive. CDR3 sequence: CASSPQGGQGYTF. CDR3 DNA: TGTGCCAGCAGCCCACAGGGGGGGCAAGGCTACACCTTC.